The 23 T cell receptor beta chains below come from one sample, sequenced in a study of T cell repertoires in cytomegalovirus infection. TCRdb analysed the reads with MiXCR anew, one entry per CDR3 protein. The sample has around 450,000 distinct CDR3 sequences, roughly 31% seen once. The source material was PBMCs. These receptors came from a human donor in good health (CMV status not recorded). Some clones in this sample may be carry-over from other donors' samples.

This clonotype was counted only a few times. The CDR3 DNA is TGTGCCAGCAGCTTAGGAACCACTCGGACACCTCGAAACTATGGCTACACCTTC. Its translation: CASSLGTTRTPRNYGYTF. This rearrangement joins TRBV13 to TRBJ1-2; D is perhaps TRBD1 (5 bases). Between the trimmed V and J ends, which lost 0 bases and 2 bases, there was a span of 19 bases. Germline-derived CDR1 and CDR2 are PRHDT and FYEKMQ (reference sequence). This CDR3 is 18 amino acids long.

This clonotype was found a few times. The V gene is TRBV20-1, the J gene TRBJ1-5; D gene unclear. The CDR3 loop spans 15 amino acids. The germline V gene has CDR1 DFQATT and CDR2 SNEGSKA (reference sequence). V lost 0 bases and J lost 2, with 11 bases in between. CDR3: CSARERYEGNQPQHF. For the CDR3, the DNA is TGCAGTGCTAGAGAACGGTACGAGGGCAATCAGCCCCAGCATTTT.

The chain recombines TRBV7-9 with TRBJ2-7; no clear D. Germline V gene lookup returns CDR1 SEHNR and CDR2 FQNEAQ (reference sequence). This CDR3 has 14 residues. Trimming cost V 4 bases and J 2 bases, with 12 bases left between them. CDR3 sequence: CASSSPTGAYEQYF. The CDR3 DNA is TGTGCCAGCAGCTCCCCCACTGGGGCCTACGAGCAGTACTTC.

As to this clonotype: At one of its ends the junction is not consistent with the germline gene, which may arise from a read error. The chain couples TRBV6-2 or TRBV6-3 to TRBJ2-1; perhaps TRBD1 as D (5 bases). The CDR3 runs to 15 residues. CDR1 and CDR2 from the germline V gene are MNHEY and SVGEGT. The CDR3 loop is CASSYDPVEDNAQFF. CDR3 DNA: TGTGCCAGCAGTTACGACCCGGTAGAGGACAATGCGCAGTTCTTC.

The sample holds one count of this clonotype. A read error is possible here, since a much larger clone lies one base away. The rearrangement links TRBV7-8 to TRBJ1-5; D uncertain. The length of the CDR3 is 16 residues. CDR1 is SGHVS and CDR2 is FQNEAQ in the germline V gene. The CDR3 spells CSSSQRAGYLNQPQHF. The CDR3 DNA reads TGTTCCAGCAGCCAGAGGGCAGGTTACTTAAATCAGCCCCAGCATTTT.

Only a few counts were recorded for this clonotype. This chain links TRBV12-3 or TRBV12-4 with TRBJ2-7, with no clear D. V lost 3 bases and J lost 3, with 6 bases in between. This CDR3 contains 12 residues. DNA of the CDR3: TGTGCCAGCAGTTTTAACATCTACGAGCAGTACTTC. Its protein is CASSFNIYEQYF.

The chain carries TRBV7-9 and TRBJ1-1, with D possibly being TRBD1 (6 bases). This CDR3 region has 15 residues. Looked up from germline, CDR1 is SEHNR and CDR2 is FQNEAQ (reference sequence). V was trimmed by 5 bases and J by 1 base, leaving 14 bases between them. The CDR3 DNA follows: TGTGCCAGCAGCCAGAAGGGGGGTGGGAACACTGAAGCTTTCTTT. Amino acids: CASSQKGGGNTEAFF.

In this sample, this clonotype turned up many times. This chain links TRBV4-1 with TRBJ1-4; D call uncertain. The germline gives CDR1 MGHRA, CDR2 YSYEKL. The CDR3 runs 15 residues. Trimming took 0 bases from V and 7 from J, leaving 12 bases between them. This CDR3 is CASSQDVAEGEKLFF. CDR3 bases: TGCGCCAGCAGCCAAGATGTGGCAGAGGGTGAAAAACTGTTTTTT.

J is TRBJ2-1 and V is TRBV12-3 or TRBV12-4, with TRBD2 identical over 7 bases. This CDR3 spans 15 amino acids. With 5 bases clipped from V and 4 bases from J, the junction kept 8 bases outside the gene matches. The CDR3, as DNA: TGTGCCAGCAGTCCCTGGAGCGGGGAGTACAATGAGCAGTTCTTC. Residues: CASSPWSGEYNEQFF.

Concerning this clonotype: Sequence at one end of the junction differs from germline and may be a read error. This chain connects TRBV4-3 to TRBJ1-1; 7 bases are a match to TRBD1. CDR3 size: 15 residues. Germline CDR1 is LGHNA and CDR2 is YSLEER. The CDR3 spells CASSQDNRGFTEDFF. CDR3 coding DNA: TGCGCCAGCAGCCAGGACAACAGGGGTTTCACTGAAGATTTCTTT.

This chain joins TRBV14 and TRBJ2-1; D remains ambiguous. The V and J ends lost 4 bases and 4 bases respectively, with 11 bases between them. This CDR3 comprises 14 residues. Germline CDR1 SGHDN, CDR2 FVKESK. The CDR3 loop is CASSPLPAYNEQFF. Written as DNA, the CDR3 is TGTGCCAGCAGCCCCCTCCCCGCTTACAATGAGCAGTTCTTC.

DNA of the CDR3: TGTGCCATTACCCATTTGGGGGGCTCGGGCACTGAAGCTTTCTTT. It specifies CAITHLGGSGTEAFF. V usage is TRBV19 and J usage is TRBJ1-1; weak D call: TRBD1 (6 bases). The CDR3 runs to 15 residues. Trimming took 10 bases from V and 4 from J, leaving 22 bases between them. CDR1 is LNHDA, CDR2 SQIVND, per germline (reference sequence).

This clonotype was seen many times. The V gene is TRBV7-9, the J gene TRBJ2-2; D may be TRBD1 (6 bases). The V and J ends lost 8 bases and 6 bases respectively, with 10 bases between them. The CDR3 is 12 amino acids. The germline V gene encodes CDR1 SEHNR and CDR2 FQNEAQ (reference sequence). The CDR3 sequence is CASGPGAGELFF. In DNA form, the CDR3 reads TGTGCCAGCGGCCCAGGGGCCGGGGAGCTGTTTTTT.

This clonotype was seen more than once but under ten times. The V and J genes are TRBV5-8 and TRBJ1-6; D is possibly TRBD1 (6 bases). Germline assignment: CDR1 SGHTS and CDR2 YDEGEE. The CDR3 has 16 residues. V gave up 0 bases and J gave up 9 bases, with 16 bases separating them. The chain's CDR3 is CASSLAAGAPISPLHF. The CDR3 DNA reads TGTGCCAGCAGCTTGGCCGCAGGGGCTCCCATTTCACCCCTCCACTTT. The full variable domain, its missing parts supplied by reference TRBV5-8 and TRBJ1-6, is EAGVTQSPTHLIKTRGQQATLRCSPISGHTSVYWYQQALGLGLQFLLWYDEGEERNRGNFPPRFSGRQFPNYSSELNVNALELEDSALYLCASSLAAGAPISPLHFGNGTRLTVT.

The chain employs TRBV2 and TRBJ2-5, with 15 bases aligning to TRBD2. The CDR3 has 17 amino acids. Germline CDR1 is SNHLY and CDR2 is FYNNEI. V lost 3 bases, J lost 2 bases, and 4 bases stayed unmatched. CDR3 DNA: TGTGCCAGCAGTGATGGACTAGCGGGGGGGCAGCAAGAGACCCAGTACTTC. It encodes CASSDGLAGGQQETQYF.

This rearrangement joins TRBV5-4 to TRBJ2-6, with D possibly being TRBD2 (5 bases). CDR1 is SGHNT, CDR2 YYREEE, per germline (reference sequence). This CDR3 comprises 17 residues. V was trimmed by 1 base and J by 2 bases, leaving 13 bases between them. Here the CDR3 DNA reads TGTGCCAGCAGCTTGTTTGAGCGGTCGGCTGGGGCCAACGTCCTGACTTTC. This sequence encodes CASSLFERSAGANVLTF.

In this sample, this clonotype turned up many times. CDR3 protein: CASSDTGTGGQPQHF. For the CDR3, the DNA is TGTGCCAGCAGCGACACCGGGACAGGGGGCCAGCCCCAGCATTTT. J is TRBJ1-5 and V is TRBV7-2; 12 bases are shared with TRBD1. The CDR3 covers 15 residues. Trimming removed 5 bases from V and 7 bases from J; junction bases left unmatched: 6. Germline CDR1 SGHTA, CDR2 FQGNSA. The complete variable domain, with remaining parts taken from reference TRBV7-2 and TRBJ1-5, reads GAGVSQSPSNKVTEKGKDVELRCDPISGHTALYWYRQSLGQGLEFLIYFQGNSAPDKSGLPSDRFSAERTGGSVSTLTIQRTQQEDSAVYLCASSDTGTGGQPQHFGDGTRLSIL.

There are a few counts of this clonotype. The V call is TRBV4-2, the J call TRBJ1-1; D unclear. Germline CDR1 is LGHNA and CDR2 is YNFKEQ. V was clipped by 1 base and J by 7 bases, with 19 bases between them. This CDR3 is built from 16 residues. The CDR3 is CASSQGPTVFPNEAFF. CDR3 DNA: TGTGCCAGCAGCCAAGGCCCCACCGTATTCCCAAATGAAGCTTTCTTT.

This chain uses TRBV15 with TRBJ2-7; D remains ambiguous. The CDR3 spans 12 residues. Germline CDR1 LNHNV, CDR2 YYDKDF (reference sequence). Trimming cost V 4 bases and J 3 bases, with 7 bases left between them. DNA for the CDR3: TGTGCCACCAGCAAGACTCACTACGAGCAGTACTTC. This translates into CATSKTHYEQYF.

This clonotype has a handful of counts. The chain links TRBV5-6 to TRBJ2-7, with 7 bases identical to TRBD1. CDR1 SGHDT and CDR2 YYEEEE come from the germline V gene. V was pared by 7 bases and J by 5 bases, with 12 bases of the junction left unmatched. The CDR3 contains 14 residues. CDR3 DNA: TGTGCCAGCTGTCTAATTGCGACAGGGAACGAGCAGTACTTC. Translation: CASCLIATGNEQYF.

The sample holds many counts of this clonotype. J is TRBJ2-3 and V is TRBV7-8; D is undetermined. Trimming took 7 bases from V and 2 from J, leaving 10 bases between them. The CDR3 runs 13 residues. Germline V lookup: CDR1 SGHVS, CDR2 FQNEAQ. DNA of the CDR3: TGTGCCAGCAAGCCACCCAACACAGATACGCAGTATTTT. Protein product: CASKPPNTDTQYF.

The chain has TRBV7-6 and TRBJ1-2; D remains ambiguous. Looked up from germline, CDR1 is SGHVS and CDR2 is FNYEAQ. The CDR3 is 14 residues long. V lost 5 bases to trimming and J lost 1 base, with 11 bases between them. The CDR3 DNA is TGTGCCAGCAGCCTCCTCGGTCTTAACTATGGCTACACCTTC. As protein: CASSLLGLNYGYTF.

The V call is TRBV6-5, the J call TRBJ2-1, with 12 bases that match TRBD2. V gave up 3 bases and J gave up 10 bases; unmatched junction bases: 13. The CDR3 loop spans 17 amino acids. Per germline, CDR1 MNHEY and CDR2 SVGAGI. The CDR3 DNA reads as TGTGCCAGCAGTTATTCCCTGACTAGCGGGGGCCCCCAGGAGCAGTTCTTC. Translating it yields CASSYSLTSGGPQEQFF.